The 11 T cell receptor beta chains below all came from one sample that was sequenced in a study of chemoradiotherapy in HPV16-positive cancers. Only in-frame clones appear in the TCRdb table, and some are missing; sequencing was by immunoSEQ multiplex PCR. The table shows about 14,000 clones, with 60% to 75% occurring only once. This sample was gathered from a patient who underwent chemoradiotherapy. The origin of the receptors is a human donor with HPV-associated anogenital cancer.

The genes are TRBV5-6 and TRBJ1-2; 9 nucleotides match TRBD1. Looked up from germline, CDR1 is SGHDT and CDR2 is YYEEEE. The CDR3 is 16 residues long. J lost 4 bases, V lost 4 bases, and 11 bases had no gene match. The CDR3 protein is CASSPGVADRGYGYTF. The CDR3 DNA follows: TGTGCCAGCAGCCCCGGGGTCGCGGACAGGGGCTATGGCTACACCTTC.

This sequence joins TRBV9 and TRBJ2-3; D is possibly TRBD1 (6 bases). The CDR3 is made up of 14 amino acids. Germline V CDR1 and CDR2: SGDLS, YYNGEE. V gave up 3 bases and J gave up 2 bases, with 10 bases separating them. CDR3 region: CASSGGQFTDTQYF. In DNA, the CDR3 is TGTGCCAGCAGCGGAGGACAGTTCACAGATACGCAGTATTTT.

V is TRBV28 and J is TRBJ1-5; maybe TRBD1 (5 bases). CDR1 and CDR2 from the germline V gene are MDHEN and SYDVKM. This CDR3 has 11 amino acids. Trimming shortened V by 4 bases and J by 9 bases, and 7 bases separated the two germline ends. CDR3 in amino acids: CASSWGGPQHF. Written as DNA, the CDR3 is TGTGCCAGCAGTTGGGGGGGGCCCCAGCATTTT.

The CDR3 nucleotides are TGTGCCAGCATGCAGGCGGTTGGAAACATTCAGTACTTC. Translated, it gives CASMQAVGNIQYF. J is TRBJ2-4 and V is TRBV2, with no clear D. This CDR3 has 13 amino acids. Germline assignment: CDR1 SNHLY and CDR2 FYNNEI. Trimming cost V 7 bases and J 6 bases, with 13 bases left between them.

The chain employs TRBV2 and TRBJ2-7; the D gene could be TRBD1 or TRBD2 (5 bases each). This CDR3 is built from 14 residues. Trimming shortened V by 6 bases and J by 5 bases, and 17 bases separated the two germline ends. Germline-derived CDR1 and CDR2 are SNHLY and FYNNEI. CDR3 coding DNA: TGTGCCAGCAGGAGGAAACGGGACGGGAACGAGCAGTACTTC. Translating gives CASRRKRDGNEQYF. Using reference TRBV2 and TRBJ2-7 for the parts outside the CDR3, the full variable domain is EPEVTQTPSHQVTQMGQEVILRCVPISNHLYFYWYRQILGQKVEFLVSFYNNEISEKSEIFDDQFSVERPDGSNFTLKIRSTKLEDSAMYFCASRRKRDGNEQYFGPGTRLTVT.

The rearrangement links TRBV5-4 to TRBJ2-7, with D unclear. Germline CDR1 reads SGHNT; CDR2 reads YYREEE (reference sequence). The CDR3 is made up of 14 amino acids. Trimming stripped 2 bases from V and 3 bases from J, with 12 bases between. The CDR3 DNA sequence: TGTGCCAGCAGCTTCTTGGGCTTGGACTACGAGCAGTACTTC. Translating it yields CASSFLGLDYEQYF.

The chain recombines TRBV4-2 with TRBJ1-3; D is undetermined. Trimming left V 0 bases short and J 2 bases short, with 8 bases between. Germline lookup yields CDR1 LGHNA and CDR2 YNFKEQ. The CDR3 spans 15 residues. In nucleotides, the CDR3 is TGTGCCAGCAGCCAAGAATCAATAGCTGGAAACACCATATATTTT. Protein product: CASSQESIAGNTIYF.

The table lists this clone with a few counts. This chain connects TRBV5-6 to TRBJ2-7; D is ambiguous. V was cut by 4 bases and J by 3 bases, with 20 bases left in between. Germline CDR1 is SGHDT and CDR2 is YYEEEE. The CDR3 is 16 amino acids. CDR3 in amino acids: CASSTLGYFSLYEQYF. The CDR3 coding sequence is TGTGCCAGCAGCACCCTCGGGTACTTTTCCCTCTACGAGCAGTACTTC.

This chain connects TRBV6-5 to TRBJ1-5; TRBD1 agrees at 7 bases. This CDR3 has 13 amino acids. Germline V gene lookup returns CDR1 MNHEY and CDR2 SVGAGI. The V gene end was trimmed by 5 bases and the J gene end by 6 bases; junction bases not matched to a gene: 4. The CDR3 DNA reads as TGTGCCAGCAGTGCAGGGGGGGGTCAGCCCCAGCATTTT. Translating gives CASSAGGGQPQHF.

This sequence joins TRBV7-2 and TRBJ1-2; 9 bases match TRBD1. Per germline, CDR1 SGHTA and CDR2 FQGNSA. Trimming removed 0 bases from V and 1 base from J; junction bases left unmatched: 9. CDR3 length: 18 residues. As DNA, the CDR3 is TGTGCCAGCAGCTTAGCCGGACAGGGGATGGTGAATAACTATGGCTACACCTTC. Its protein is CASSLAGQGMVNNYGYTF.

The rearrangement uses TRBV28 and TRBJ1-2; D perhaps matches TRBD1 (6 bases). CDR3 length: 13 amino acids. The germline CDR1 and CDR2 sequences are MDHEN and SYDVKM. The CDR3 sequence is CGLKGGSDSGYTF. CDR3 coding DNA: TGTGGCCTCAAGGGGGGATCGGATTCTGGCTACACCTTC.